This is a list of T cell receptor beta chains from one sample in a study of shared clonotypes between healthy human individuals. Sequencing was performed with immunoSEQ multiplex PCR; in TCRdb, only in-frame clones are kept and a portion is missing. The table records roughly 650,000 clones, more than 95% of them present only once. Sequenced input: naive CD4+ T cells sorted from blood. Receptors originate from a woman in her 30s in good health. Each CDR3 is given without its conserved first and last residue. Each record gives: CDR3 length, V gene, D gene, CDR3 protein. The D gene is left open where the match is weak.

>10|TRBV10-3|.
AISETGTEAF
>11|TRBV6-1|.
ASSDRSNQPQH
>17|TRBV12-5|TRBD2
ASGLPHGLAGGSYNEQF
>12|TRBV28|.
ASSLAFAKNIQY
>12|TRBV10-3|.
AISESSRENGYT
>11|TRBV27|TRBD1
ASTRDRVPPQY
>16|TRBV7-9|.
ASRPPRNRVRGNQPQH
>13|TRBV28|.
ASSTAAMGLYEQY
>11|TRBV11-3|TRBD2
ASSLGEGDEQF
>11|TRBV6-1|.
ASSGQRSYGYT
>12|TRBV27|.
ASSHDRLEKTQY
>13|TRBV6-6|.
ASSSGRRSSGELF
>12|TRBV6-4|.
ASSADIQGYGYT
>15|TRBV15|TRBD1
VTSREILGQFLGGYT
>14|TRBV10-3|.
AIQQGSQSRVDTQY
>14|TRBV2|.
ASSGQGPANTGELF